The following is a T cell receptor (beta chain) sequence with its context. No antigen is known for it. Constant-segment primers and 5'RACE yielded cDNA libraries for TCR alpha and TCR beta, each carrying sample barcodes and UMIs. TCRdb called the 5' RACE reads again in MiXCR, with one record for every CDR3 protein. The table records 410,000 or so distinct CDR3 sequences, less than 25% of them present only once. This specimen belongs to a study of T-cell memory formation after mild COVID-19. Study-wide results and caveats: Prior to infection, memory already included some responding clones, suggesting cross-reactive memory joined.

The CDR3 sequence is 13 residues long. With V trimmed by 6 bases and J by 2 bases, 3 bases remained unmatched. The chain links TRBV12-3 or TRBV12-4 to TRBJ2-5, with 7 positions matching TRBD1. This clonotype was obtained from an adult woman who had mild COVID-19 (a few samples of this study predate the infection). Cell type and time point are not known. What was sequenced was PBMCs or a T cell subset sorted from them (not recorded which). CDR3 coding DNA: TGTGCCAGCAGATCGACAGGGCAAGAGACCCAGTACTTC. Its protein product is CASRSTGQETQYF.